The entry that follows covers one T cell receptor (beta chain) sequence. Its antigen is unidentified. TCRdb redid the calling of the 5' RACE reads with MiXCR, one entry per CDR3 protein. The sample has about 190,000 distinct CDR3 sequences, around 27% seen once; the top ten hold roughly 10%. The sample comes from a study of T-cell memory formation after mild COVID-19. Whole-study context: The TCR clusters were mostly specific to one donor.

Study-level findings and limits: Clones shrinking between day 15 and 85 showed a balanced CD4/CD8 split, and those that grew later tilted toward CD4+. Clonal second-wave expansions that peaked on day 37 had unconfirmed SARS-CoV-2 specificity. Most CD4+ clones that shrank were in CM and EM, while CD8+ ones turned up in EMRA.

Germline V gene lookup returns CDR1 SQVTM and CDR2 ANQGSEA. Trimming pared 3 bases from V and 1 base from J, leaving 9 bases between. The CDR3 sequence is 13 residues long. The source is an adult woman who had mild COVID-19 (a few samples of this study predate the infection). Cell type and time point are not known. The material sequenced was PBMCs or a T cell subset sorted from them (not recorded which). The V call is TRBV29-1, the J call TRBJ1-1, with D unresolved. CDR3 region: CSVDLAGNTEAFF. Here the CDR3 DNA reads TGCAGCGTTGACCTGGCGGGGAACACTGAAGCTTTCTTT.